One and the same sample provided the 22 T cell receptor beta chains below, sequenced in a study of blood T cell repertoires in COVID-19 (dated by TCRdb to about 2020). The library was generated by the immunoSEQ multiplex PCR assay. The table was pulled from immuneACCESS by TCRdb, which kept in-frame rearrangements only. Such tables lose some clones; where checked, under half of the loss comes from unresolved V genes, and the rest has no known cause. This sample lists a few hundred thousand clones; 88% were detected once. Approximately 2.5% of the sample is held by the ten biggest clonotypes. The source material was PBMCs or T cells enriched from blood (not recorded which). The receptors come from a woman aged 40 to 55 with acute COVID-19.

The V and J genes are TRBV18 and TRBJ2-3; possible D gene TRBD1, 6 bases. The CDR3 consists of 18 residues. CDR1 KGHSH and CDR2 LQKENI come from the germline V gene. V lost 3 bases, J lost 4 bases, and 23 bases lay in between. CDR3 sequence: CASSPLGANRVGPDTQYF. CDR3 DNA sequence: TGTGCCAGCTCACCCCTAGGCGCCAACAGGGTGGGGCCAGATACGCAGTATTTT.

The chain combines TRBV7-2 with TRBJ2-5; 15 nucleotides line up with TRBD2. The CDR3 extends over 16 amino acids. V trimming: 5 bases; J trimming: 5 bases; junction bases outside the gene matches: 6. Germline V gives CDR1 SGHTA, CDR2 FQGNSA. The CDR3 DNA reads as TGTGCCAGCAGCCACGGACTAGCGGGAGGGCCTGAGACCCAGTACTTC. This sequence encodes CASSHGLAGGPETQYF.

V and J are TRBV18 and TRBJ1-1; TRBD1 is a possible D gene (5 bases). Germline assignment: CDR1 KGHSH and CDR2 LQKENI. Deletions cut 3 bases from V and 0 bases from J, with 8 bases between. The CDR3 is 14 amino acids. This chain's CDR3 is CASSPGTVNTEAFF. The CDR3, as DNA: TGTGCCAGCTCACCTGGGACTGTGAACACTGAAGCTTTCTTT.

The V gene is TRBV5-4, the J gene TRBJ2-1, with 7 bases aligning to TRBD1. CDR1 SGHNT and CDR2 YYREEE come from the germline V gene (reference sequence). The CDR3 length is 16 residues. J was trimmed by 2 bases and V by 0 bases; bases with no gene match: 5. As DNA, the CDR3 is TGTGCCAGCAGCTTGGGGCAGGGGGTTACCTACAATGAGCAGTTCTTC. This translates into CASSLGQGVTYNEQFF.

The rearrangement joins TRBV2 to TRBJ1-5; D unclear. In germline, CDR1 is SNHLY, CDR2 FYNNEI. This CDR3 has 15 amino acids. Deletions cut 1 base from V and 0 bases from J, with 7 bases between. This CDR3 is CASSEGQNSNQPQHF. The DNA for the CDR3 is TGTGCCAGCAGTGAAGGGCAGAATAGCAATCAGCCCCAGCATTTT.

The J gene is TRBJ1-2, the V gene TRBV4-2; D call uncertain. This CDR3 is built from 13 residues. Between the trimmed V and J ends, which lost 2 bases and 10 bases, there was a span of 14 bases. Germline lookup yields CDR1 LGHNA and CDR2 YNFKEQ. The CDR3 DNA follows: TGTGCCAGCAGCCAACCGAACCAGGAGGCCTACACCTTC. Protein product: CASSQPNQEAYTF.

This clone is a singleton in its sample. The genes are TRBV12-3 or TRBV12-4 and TRBJ1-1; D unclear. V lost 3 bases, J lost 4 bases, and 9 bases lay in between. The CDR3 spans 13 residues. For the CDR3, the DNA is TGTGCCAGCAGTTTTAGGGAGGCCACTGAAGCTTTCTTT. It is translated as CASSFREATEAFF.

J is TRBJ2-6 and V is TRBV9; no definite D call. Between the trimmed V and J ends, which lost 0 bases and 7 bases, there was a span of 11 bases. Germline CDR1 is SGDLS and CDR2 is YYNGEE. The CDR3 sequence is 15 residues long. CDR3 amino acids: CASSVDPNRANVLTF. The CDR3 nucleotides are TGTGCCAGCAGCGTAGACCCAAATAGAGCCAACGTCCTGACTTTC.

This chain links TRBV7-2 with TRBJ2-2, with D tentatively TRBD1 (6 bases). This CDR3 is built from 15 residues. Trimming removed 2 bases at V and 4 bases at J, with 11 bases between. Germline V gives CDR1 SGHTA, CDR2 FQGNSA. CDR3 sequence reads: CASSLSGVSTGELFF. CDR3 DNA sequence: TGTGCCAGCAGCTTATCAGGGGTCAGCACCGGGGAGCTGTTTTTT.

The chain couples TRBV12-1 to TRBJ2-7; TRBD2, the D gene given by the table, was not confirmed from the DNA. TRBV12-1 is given as a pseudogene. The length of the CDR3 is 12 residues. For the CDR3, the DNA is TGTGCCAGCGGTTGCCGAGCTTACGAGCAGTACTTC. Translation: CASGCRAYEQYF.

This clone occurred once. This chain links TRBV6-5 with TRBJ1-2; a possible D gene is TRBD1 (5 bases). The CDR3 totals 13 residues. Trimming pared 6 bases from V and 5 bases from J, leaving 13 bases between. The V gene's germline CDR1 is MNHEY and CDR2 SVGAGI. The CDR3 protein is CASRDQGEYGYTF. Written as DNA, the CDR3 is TGTGCCAGCAGGGATCAAGGGGAATATGGCTACACCTTC.

In this sample, this clone turned up a few times. The gene calls are TRBV19 and TRBJ1-6; D unclear. Germline CDR1 is LNHDA and CDR2 is SQIVND (reference sequence). The CDR3 runs to 16 residues. Between the trimmed V and J ends, which lost 6 bases and 10 bases, there was a span of 22 bases. The CDR3 bases are TGTGCCAGTAGGCACGCCCCACAGCTCCGAGAATCACCCCTCCACTTT. This gives the protein CASRHAPQLRESPLHF.

The chain carries TRBV12-5 and TRBJ2-1, with D possibly being TRBD2 (6 bases). CDR3 length: 14 residues. CDR1 and CDR2 (germline): LGHNT, FRNRAP. The V gene lost 1 base and the J gene lost 2 bases, with 6 bases spanning the gap. The CDR3 DNA reads as TGTGCTAGTGGTTTGGAGCGGGCCTACAATGAGCAGTTCTTC. Translating gives CASGLERAYNEQFF.

The V gene is TRBV5-1, the J gene TRBJ2-6, with D possibly matching TRBD2 (6 bases). This CDR3 has 14 residues. The germline CDR1 and CDR2 sequences are SGHRS and YFSETQ. Trimming took 2 bases from V and 6 from J, leaving 9 bases between them. The CDR3 sequence is CASSLGTVANVLTF. For the CDR3, the DNA is TGCGCCAGCAGCTTAGGGACTGTGGCCAACGTCCTGACTTTC.

This clone was observed a single time. The rearrangement uses TRBV29-1 and TRBJ1-2, with TRBD1 matching over 7 bases. The CDR3 totals 13 residues. Germline V gene sequence: CDR1 SQVTM, CDR2 ANQGSEA. V shed 5 bases, J shed 3 bases, and the junction held 6 bases outside the gene matches. CDR3 protein: CSVSKGADYGYTF. The CDR3 DNA is TGCAGCGTTTCCAAGGGGGCTGACTATGGCTACACCTTC.

The genes are TRBV19 and TRBJ2-1, with D uncertain. CDR1 and CDR2 (germline): LNHDA, SQIVND (reference sequence). This CDR3 comprises 14 residues. V was pared by 1 base and J by 2 bases, with 6 bases between. Written as DNA, the CDR3 is TGTGCCAGTAGTATAGGCCAGACCTACAATGAGCAGTTCTTC. It encodes CASSIGQTYNEQFF.

V and J are TRBV5-1 and TRBJ1-1; no reliable D call. V was cut by 3 bases and J by 0 bases, with 6 bases left in between. The CDR3 runs to 13 residues. Germline lookup yields CDR1 SGHRS and CDR2 YFSETQ. CDR3 protein: CASSSNMNTEAFF. The CDR3 DNA is TGCGCCAGCAGCTCCAACATGAACACTGAAGCTTTCTTT.

The sample holds one count of this clone. The rearrangement joins TRBV7-9 to TRBJ2-4, with D maybe TRBD1 (6 bases). The CDR3 has 17 residues. Deletions cut 2 bases from V and 1 base from J, with 15 bases between. CDR1 SEHNR and CDR2 FQNEAQ come from the germline V gene (reference sequence). The DNA for the CDR3 is TGTGCCAGCAGCTTATTAACTCACAGGGACGCCAAAAACATTCAGTACTTC. Its protein product is CASSLLTHRDAKNIQYF.

This sequence joins TRBV19 and TRBJ2-1; 9 bases are a match to TRBD2. J gave up 1 base and V 5 bases, and 9 bases lay outside the gene matches. Germline V gives CDR1 LNHDA, CDR2 SQIVND (reference sequence). The CDR3 has 17 residues. This chain's CDR3 is CASSGREGRGSYNEQFF. The CDR3 DNA reads TGTGCCAGTAGTGGGCGGGAGGGCCGAGGGTCCTACAATGAGCAGTTCTTC.

The chain combines TRBV27 with TRBJ1-1; 10 positions agree with TRBD1. J was trimmed by 5 bases and V by 3 bases; bases with no gene match: 9. Germline CDR1 reads MNHEY; CDR2 reads SMNVEV (reference sequence). This CDR3 is 16 amino acids long. DNA of the CDR3: TGTGCCAGCAGTTTGGCTATAGGACAGGGGGTAACTGAAGCTTTCTTT. This sequence encodes CASSLAIGQGVTEAFF.

J is TRBJ1-4 and V is TRBV7-9, with 9 bases matching TRBD1. V lost 6 bases, J lost 5 bases, and 7 bases stayed unmatched. The CDR3 length is 15 residues. Per the germline V gene, CDR1 is SEHNR and CDR2 is FQNEAQ (reference sequence). CDR3 protein: CASSFSGTGNEKLFF. The CDR3 nucleotides are TGTGCCAGCAGTTTCTCTGGGACAGGGAATGAAAAACTGTTTTTT.

This chain links TRBV7-2 with TRBJ2-1; D unresolved. This CDR3 region has 12 residues. V lost 5 bases and J lost 11, with 13 bases in between. Germline CDR1 reads SGHTA; CDR2 reads FQGNSA. CDR3 in amino acids: CASSPGRRKQFF. CDR3 bases: TGTGCCAGCAGCCCAGGCCGCAGAAAGCAGTTCTTC.